Presented here are 20 T cell receptor beta chains from one specimen sequenced in a study of OX40 agonist ivuxolimab in advanced cancers. Profiling relied on immunoSEQ multiplex PCR, and the TCRdb table lists in-frame clones only, not all of them. The sample yields approximately 45,000 clones, approximately 91% seen once. The material sequenced was CD4+ or CD8+ T cells sorted from blood, taken in a trial of the OX40 agonist ivuxolimab. All receptors derive from an adult with an advanced solid tumor such as melanoma, head and neck, liver or kidney cancer.

CDR3 protein: CASSLVAIEQFF. The CDR3 DNA reads as TGTGCCAGCAGCTTAGTTGCTATTGAGCAGTTCTTC. The chain joins TRBV7-2 to TRBJ2-1; the D is unclear. The CDR3 totals 12 residues. The germline CDR1 and CDR2 sequences are SGHTA and FQGNSA. With 1 base removed from V and 9 bases from J, the gap between germline ends came to 7 bases.

This clone has only a few counts. V usage is TRBV5-1 and J usage is TRBJ2-1; the match to TRBD1 covers 7 bases. From germline, CDR1 is SGHRS and CDR2 YFSETQ. The CDR3 has 16 amino acids. The junction had 14 bases not matched to a gene; V was cut back by 5 bases and J by 6 bases. This chain's CDR3 is CASSLHTGDVINEQFF. CDR3 coding DNA: TGCGCCAGCAGTTTACACACAGGGGATGTAATCAATGAGCAGTTCTTC. Variable domain in full (rest from reference TRBV5-1 and TRBJ2-1): KAGVTQTPRYLIKTRGQQVTLSCSPISGHRSVSWYQQTPGQGLQFLFEYFSETQRNKGNFPGRFSGRQFSNSRSEMNVSTLELGDSALYLCASSLHTGDVINEQFFGPGTRLTVL.

This clone was recorded a few times. The chain joins TRBV30 to TRBJ2-1; 7 bases are a match to TRBD2. This CDR3 comprises 14 residues. The V gene's germline CDR1 is GTSNPN and CDR2 SVGIG (reference sequence). J lost 0 bases, V lost 4 bases, and 3 bases had no gene match. The CDR3: CAWNSGASYNEQFF. CDR3 DNA: TGTGCCTGGAACAGCGGGGCCTCCTACAATGAGCAGTTCTTC.

V usage is TRBV7-3 and J usage is TRBJ2-1, with D tentatively TRBD1 or TRBD2 (5 bases each). The CDR3 is made up of 13 amino acids. CDR1 and CDR2 from the germline V gene are SGHTA and FQGTGA. The germline V and J ends were trimmed by 5 bases and 12 bases, with 17 bases remaining between them. The CDR3: CASSPDLGVPQFF. CDR3 DNA sequence: TGTGCCAGCAGCCCGGATTTGGGGGTCCCGCAGTTCTTC.

V is TRBV10-2 and J is TRBJ2-7; D gene uncertain. The CDR3 sequence is 14 residues long. The germline V and J ends were trimmed by 0 bases and 1 base, with 7 bases remaining between them. Germline V CDR1 and CDR2: WSHSY, SAAADI. The CDR3 sequence is CASSESVASYEQYF. The CDR3 region has the DNA TGCGCCAGCAGTGAGTCTGTGGCTTCCTACGAGCAGTACTTC.

The chain couples TRBV19 to TRBJ1-1; D gene uncertain. In germline, CDR1 is LNHDA, CDR2 SQIVND (reference sequence). V lost 5 bases and J 5 bases, leaving 12 bases between the germline ends. The CDR3 is 13 amino acids. CDR3 DNA sequence: TGTGCCAGTAGTCCGAGACTTAGGACTGAAGCTTTCTTT. Protein: CASSPRLRTEAFF.

The V call is TRBV11-2, the J call TRBJ2-5; TRBD2 agrees at 8 bases. This CDR3 is built from 14 residues. CDR1 is SGHAT, CDR2 FQNNGV, per germline. V dropped 3 bases and J dropped 5; count of bases not matched to a gene: 5. In DNA form, the CDR3 reads TGTGCCAGCAGCTTCTCAGGCGGGAGGGAGACCCAGTACTTC. It codes for CASSFSGGRETQYF.

The chain couples TRBV2 to TRBJ2-3; D gene ambiguous. Germline CDR1 is SNHLY and CDR2 is FYNNEI. Trimming took off 8 bases at V and 0 bases at J, with 12 bases between the two ends. This CDR3 region has 14 residues. The CDR3 reads CASLMATSTDTQYF. The CDR3 DNA is TGTGCCAGCCTGATGGCGACTAGCACAGATACGCAGTATTTT.

This chain links TRBV4-1 with TRBJ1-1, with 9 bases aligning to TRBD1. The V gene end was trimmed by 4 bases and the J gene end by 5 bases; junction bases not matched to a gene: 5. Germline V CDR1 and CDR2: MGHRA, YSYEKL. The CDR3 has 14 amino acids. In nucleotides, the CDR3 is TGCGCCAGCAGCCGGGGGACAGGGAGGACTGAAGCTTTCTTT. Its protein is CASSRGTGRTEAFF.

A single count supports this clone. V is TRBV10-2 and J is TRBJ2-4; TRBD2 is a possible D gene (6 bases). The germline V gene encodes CDR1 WSHSY and CDR2 SAAADI. V was cut by 2 bases and J by 0 bases, with 8 bases left in between. The CDR3 is made up of 15 amino acids. CDR3 amino acids: CASSEVAVAKNIQYF. The CDR3 nucleotides are TGCGCCAGCAGTGAGGTAGCGGTAGCCAAAAACATTCAGTACTTC.

V gene TRBV6-1 combines with J gene TRBJ2-5; possibly TRBD1 for D (5 bases). V shed 8 bases and J shed 2 bases, with 12 bases lying between them. This CDR3 is built from 13 residues. Germline lookup yields CDR1 MNHNS and CDR2 SASEGT. The CDR3 spells CASARAGQETQYF. As DNA, the CDR3 is TGTGCCAGCGCCCGGGCAGGGCAAGAGACCCAGTACTTC.

This sequence joins TRBV6-5 and TRBJ1-2, with D perhaps matching TRBD1 (5 bases). The germline V and J ends were trimmed by 2 bases and 0 bases, with 7 bases remaining between them. Germline V lookup: CDR1 MNHEY, CDR2 SVGAGI. The length of the CDR3 is 14 residues. In DNA, the CDR3 is TGTGCCAGCAGTTACGTGGGGGCTAACTATGGCTACACCTTC. Its protein product is CASSYVGANYGYTF.

The chain has TRBV5-8 and TRBJ2-2; D is undetermined. The CDR3 is 14 amino acids. Germline V CDR1 and CDR2: SGHTS, YDEGEE. Between the trimmed V and J ends, which lost 4 bases and 1 base, there was a span of 8 bases. CDR3 nucleotide sequence: TGTGCCAGCAGCCCCGGGCTGAACACCGGGGAGCTGTTTTTT. Amino acid sequence: CASSPGLNTGELFF.

For the CDR3, the DNA is TGTGCCAGCAGCCAGGACAGACATCAGAGCAATGAGCAGTTCTTC. Its protein is CASSQDRHQSNEQFF. The chain has TRBV6-5 and TRBJ2-1; a weak D match, TRBD1 (6 bases). The germline V and J ends were trimmed by 6 bases and 6 bases, with 18 bases remaining between them. This CDR3 is built from 15 residues. Germline lookup yields CDR1 MNHEY and CDR2 SVGAGI.

This clone was seen only once. The chain joins TRBV30 to TRBJ1-5, with 7 positions matching TRBD1. The V and J ends lost 3 bases and 9 bases, in that order; junction bases with no gene match: 17. This CDR3 contains 16 residues. Germline assignment: CDR1 GTSNPN and CDR2 SVGIG (reference sequence). The CDR3 reads CAWSVHRGSVGGPQHF. The CDR3, as DNA: TGTGCCTGGAGCGTTCACAGGGGCTCGGTTGGAGGGCCCCAGCATTTT. Supplemented by reference TRBV30 and TRBJ1-5, the full variable domain reads SQTIHQWPATLVQPVGSPLSLECTVEGTSNPNLYWYRQAAGRGLQLLFYSVGIGQISSEVPQNLSASRPQDRQFILSSKKLLLSDSGFYLCAWSVHRGSVGGPQHFGDGTRLSIL.

The CDR3 here is CASSPETSGGADTQYF. CDR3 nucleotide sequence: TGCGCCAGCAGCCCAGAAACTAGCGGGGGCGCAGATACGCAGTATTTT. The genes are TRBV4-3 and TRBJ2-3; 11 bases line up with TRBD2. This CDR3 is 16 amino acids long. Germline assignment: CDR1 LGHNA and CDR2 YSLEER. With 4 bases clipped from V and 4 bases from J, the junction kept 7 bases outside the gene matches.

On this clone itself: The identical CDR3 is also encoded by other nucleotide sequences in the sample. The rearrangement joins TRBV14 to TRBJ2-7; maybe TRBD1 (5 bases). The germline V gene has CDR1 SGHDN and CDR2 FVKESK. The CDR3 consists of 12 residues. Deletions cut 4 bases from V and 4 bases from J, with 8 bases between. CDR3 bases: TGTGCCAGCAGCCCCCAGGGTTACGAGCAGTACTTC. It specifies CASSPQGYEQYF.

The chain has TRBV11-1 and TRBJ2-7; 14 nucleotides agree with TRBD2. Germline CDR1 is SGHAT and CDR2 is FQDESV (reference sequence). V shed 5 bases and J 2 bases; nucleotides not matched to a gene: 8. CDR3 length: 17 amino acids. The CDR3 DNA sequence: TGTGCCAGCAGCCAACCGGGACTAGCGGGAGATACCTACGAGCAGTACTTC. Residues: CASSQPGLAGDTYEQYF.

This clone was seen only once. The chain combines TRBV5-1 with TRBJ2-5; 9 bases line up with TRBD1. The germline V gene has CDR1 SGHRS and CDR2 YFSETQ. V shed 2 bases and J 5 bases; nucleotides not matched to a gene: 16. CDR3 length: 18 residues. CDR3 DNA: TGCGCCAGCAGCTTCCTCGGACCGGGACAGGGTTTTCGGGAGACCCAGTACTTC. Translating gives CASSFLGPGQGFRETQYF.

The chain carries TRBV7-2 and TRBJ1-5, with D possibly TRBD1 on 5 matching bases. CDR1 is SGHTA and CDR2 is FQGNSA in the germline V gene. V was cut by 6 bases and J by 4 bases, with 10 bases left in between. The CDR3 contains 13 residues. The CDR3 is CASSSGGNQPQHF. The DNA of the CDR3 is TGTGCCAGCAGTTCGGGGGGGAATCAGCCCCAGCATTTT.